Given below is one T cell receptor beta chain in context. Its antigen is unidentified. The data derive from a study of cytomegalovirus exposure and HLA in healthy donors. The wider study: The 110 or so validation repertoires were produced on the same platform as the 670 or so repertoires of the first cohort. This was reported in a later analysis.

The table came from immunoSEQ multiplex PCR; TCRdb's copy has only in-frame clones and leaves some out. The data contain more than 140,000 clones, approximately 91% of them seen just once; the ten biggest clones take up 3.3%. V trimming: 4 bases; J trimming: 3 bases; junction bases outside the gene matches: 5. CDR1 and CDR2 from the germline V gene are MNHNS and SASEGT. CDR3 length equals 14 residues. Separate from the 666-subject first cohort was the roughly 120-subject validation cohort, to which the donors belonged. Whole-study results and caveats: Specificity for CMV antigens was confirmed in vitro for a few of the CMV-associated chains. According to the study, about 180 TCR beta chains were cytomegalovirus-associated.

The chain joins TRBV6-1 to TRBJ2-7; TRBD1 matches 8 bases. The specimen was PBMCs. This sequence originates from a woman younger than 30 in good health and CMV-seropositive. As DNA, the CDR3 is TGTGCCAGCAGTGCGGGACAGGCGGTCTACGAGCAGTACTTC. This codes for CASSAGQAVYEQYF.